These 21 T cell receptor beta chains share one sample of origin, sequenced in a study of blood T cell repertoires in COVID-19. Clones were sequenced by immunoSEQ multiplex PCR, and TCRdb holds only the in-frame ones, with some missing. The repertoire includes 65,000 to 85,000 clones, roughly 80% of them detected once, and 18% sits in the top ten. The sequencing input was peripheral blood. These receptors all come from a woman aged 55-70 years with acute or convalescent COVID-19.

V and J are TRBV30 and TRBJ2-7; D is possibly TRBD2 (5 bases). Germline V gene lookup returns CDR1 GTSNPN and CDR2 SVGIG (reference sequence). This CDR3 has 15 residues. The V end lost 3 bases, the J end lost 5 bases, and 20 bases lay between the germline ends. CDR3 residues: CAWSHPEGLKDEQYF. CDR3 sequence (DNA): TGTGCCTGGAGCCACCCGGAAGGACTCAAGGACGAGCAGTACTTC.

V usage is TRBV10-1 and J usage is TRBJ2-7; D ambiguous. The germline V gene has CDR1 WNHNN and CDR2 SYGVQD (reference sequence). The CDR3 is 14 amino acids. V lost 0 bases and J lost 5, with 11 bases in between. CDR3 protein: CASSESSQANEQYF. In DNA, the CDR3 is TGCGCCAGCAGTGAGTCTTCCCAAGCCAACGAGCAGTACTTC.

The CDR3 loop reads CASSIGNPGRDYSGANVLTF. In nucleotides, the CDR3 is TGTGCCAGTAGTATTGGTAATCCGGGCAGGGACTACTCTGGGGCCAACGTCCTGACTTTC. The rearrangement links TRBV19 to TRBJ2-6; 7 positions agree with TRBD2. With 3 bases clipped from V and 0 bases from J, the junction kept 14 bases outside the gene matches. The V gene's germline CDR1 is LNHDA and CDR2 SQIVND (reference sequence). The CDR3 spans 20 residues.

This CDR3 is CASSFGGAGQPQHF. The DNA for the CDR3 is TGTGCCAGCAGCTTCGGGGGGGCGGGCCAGCCCCAGCATTTT. The chain links TRBV5-4 to TRBJ1-5; possible D gene TRBD1, 6 bases. Germline V CDR1 and CDR2: SGHNT, YYREEE (reference sequence). The CDR3 length is 14 residues. V lost 2 bases, J lost 7 bases, and 13 bases lay in between.

The table lists this clone with a few counts. The rearrangement joins TRBV7-9 to TRBJ1-5, with D tentatively TRBD1 (5 bases). Germline CDR1 reads SEHNR; CDR2 reads FQNEAQ (reference sequence). V dropped 5 bases and J dropped 2 bases, with 10 bases sitting between them. There are 14 residues in the CDR3. CDR3 sequence: CASSLGGGNQPQHF. The CDR3 DNA is TGTGCCAGCAGCCTCGGGGGTGGCAATCAGCCCCAGCATTTT.

The chain combines TRBV6-2 or TRBV6-3 with TRBJ2-7; D unclear. The V end lost 2 bases, the J end lost 3 bases, and 11 bases lay between the germline ends. CDR1 MNHEY and CDR2 SVGEGT come from the germline V gene. The CDR3 consists of 14 residues. CDR3 sequence (DNA): TGTGCCAGCAGTTACCCCAGTCACCTCTACGAGCAGTACTTC. Translation gives CASSYPSHLYEQYF.

The chain is built from TRBV11-2 and TRBJ2-7; TRBD2 agrees at 8 bases. The CDR3 has 15 amino acids. Germline V gene sequence: CDR1 SGHAT, CDR2 FQNNGV. J was trimmed by 0 bases and V by 3 bases; bases with no gene match: 4. CDR3 residues: CASSFSAGDSYEQYF. CDR3 bases: TGTGCCAGCAGCTTTTCAGCGGGGGACTCCTACGAGCAGTACTTC.

The table lists this clone with a few counts. CDR3 coding DNA: TGTGCCAGCAGCTTAGCTGTCACGGGGTTCCGTGGCTACACCTTC. It specifies CASSLAVTGFRGYTF. The gene calls are TRBV7-2 and TRBJ1-2; no reliable D call. The CDR3 consists of 15 residues. The V end was cut by 0 bases, the J end by 7 bases, with 15 bases between. Germline V gives CDR1 SGHTA, CDR2 FQGNSA.

This clone was detected only a few times. At one of its ends the junction is not consistent with the germline gene, which may arise from a read error. The rearrangement uses TRBV7-3 and TRBJ2-2; D is undetermined. In germline, CDR1 is SGHTA, CDR2 FQGTGA. The CDR3 contains 12 residues. The CDR3 spells CASSLNSGELFF. The CDR3 DNA reads as TGTGCCAGCAGCTTAAACAGCGGGGAGCTGTTTTTT.

V gene TRBV13 combines with J gene TRBJ1-1; 9 bases align to TRBD1. The length of the CDR3 is 15 residues. Germline loops: CDR1 PRHDT, CDR2 FYEKMQ (reference sequence). The J segment lost 10 bases and the V segment lost 5 bases, leaving 14 bases of the junction unmatched. For the CDR3, the DNA is TGTGCCAGCAGCCCCTCTGTCCTCGGGACAGGGATAGCTTTCTTT. Translated, it gives CASSPSVLGTGIAFF.

The rearrangement links TRBV2 to TRBJ2-7; 7 bases agree with TRBD2. The CDR3 contains 13 residues. Germline lookup yields CDR1 SNHLY and CDR2 FYNNEI. The V and J ends lost 9 bases and 2 bases, in that order; junction bases with no gene match: 7. The CDR3 nucleotides read TGTGCCAGTAGTAAGCGGGGTACCTACGAGCAGTACGTC. Translating it yields CASSKRGTYEQYV.

The chain employs TRBV4-1 and TRBJ1-5, with D possibly being TRBD1 (6 bases). Germline assignment: CDR1 MGHRA and CDR2 YSYEKL. The germline V and J ends were trimmed by 1 base and 1 base, with 11 bases remaining between them. The CDR3 is 16 residues long. The DNA of the CDR3 is TGCGCCAGCAGCCAAGGAGGAGGACAGAGCAATCAGCCCCAGCATTTT. Translation gives CASSQGGGQSNQPQHF.

Only a few counts were recorded for this clone. The rearrangement uses TRBV5-6 and TRBJ2-3; D uncertain. This CDR3 has 13 amino acids. The V gene's germline CDR1 is SGHDT and CDR2 YYEEEE. Trimming took off 4 bases at V and 9 bases at J, with 15 bases between the two ends. The CDR3 sequence: CASSGVWRDTQYF. The CDR3 nucleotides read TGTGCCAGCAGCGGTGTGTGGAGAGACACGCAGTATTTT.

A single count supports this clone. The chain carries TRBV4-1 and TRBJ2-1; possible D gene TRBD1, 6 bases. CDR1 MGHRA and CDR2 YSYEKL come from the germline V gene. The CDR3 runs to 16 residues. The V end was cut by 6 bases, the J end by 2 bases, with 17 bases between. CDR3 DNA: TGCGCCAGCAGGCGAGTACAGGGTCGGCCCTACAATGAGCAGTTCTTC. Residues: CASRRVQGRPYNEQFF.

The chain combines TRBV27 with TRBJ1-2; TRBD1 matches 8 bases. The length of the CDR3 is 16 residues. After removal of 0 bases from V and 2 bases from J, the junction contained 5 bases not matched to a gene. Germline assignment: CDR1 MNHEY and CDR2 SMNVEV (reference sequence). The CDR3 here is CASSLSSGDRNYGYTF. The CDR3 DNA reads TGTGCCAGCAGTTTATCGTCGGGGGACAGGAACTATGGCTACACCTTC.

This clone has a handful of counts. V usage is TRBV30 and J usage is TRBJ1-3, with a possible D match to TRBD1 (6 bases). The germline V gene has CDR1 GTSNPN and CDR2 SVGIG (reference sequence). This CDR3 is 14 amino acids long. Between the trimmed V and J ends, which lost 2 bases and 1 base, there was a span of 9 bases. CDR3 sequence: CAWSSGQSGNTIYF. The CDR3 DNA reads TGTGCCTGGAGTTCCGGACAGTCTGGAAACACCATATATTTT.

V is TRBV11-2 and J is TRBJ2-1; possibly TRBD2 for D (7 bases). The germline V gene has CDR1 SGHAT and CDR2 FQNNGV. The V gene lost 2 bases and the J gene lost 6 bases, with 23 bases spanning the gap. The CDR3 is 18 residues long. The CDR3 reads CASSLIRQPGGTSNEQFF. CDR3 nucleotides: TGTGCCAGCAGCTTAATCAGACAGCCGGGGGGCACTTCCAATGAGCAGTTCTTC. The whole variable domain, remainder taken from reference TRBV11-2 and TRBJ2-1, is EAGVAQSPRYKIIEKRQSVAFWCNPISGHATLYWYQQILGQGPKLLIQFQNNGVVDDSQLPKDRFSAERLKGVDSTLKIQPAKLEDSAVYLCASSLIRQPGGTSNEQFFGPGTRLTVL.

This chain links TRBV7-9 with TRBJ1-1; tentatively, D is TRBD1 (5 bases). The CDR3 is 16 amino acids. From germline, CDR1 is SEHNR and CDR2 FQNEAQ (reference sequence). Trimming removed 5 bases at V and 3 bases at J, with 19 bases between. The CDR3 nucleotides are TGTGCCAGCAGCCCGGAACAGGCCGGGGGGGACACTGAAGCTTTCTTT. Its protein product is CASSPEQAGGDTEAFF.

The V gene is TRBV4-3, the J gene TRBJ1-2, with 7 positions matching TRBD1. Germline V lookup: CDR1 LGHNA, CDR2 YSLEER. This CDR3 is 14 amino acids long. Trimming cost V 5 bases and J 4 bases; bases outside gene matches: 7. The CDR3 nucleotides are TGCGCCAGCAGCGATGAGACAGGGTCCTATGGCTACACCTTC. Translating gives CASSDETGSYGYTF.

A single count supports this clone. The chain carries TRBV24-1 and TRBJ2-6; D gene unclear. The length of the CDR3 is 16 residues. Germline CDR1 and CDR2: KGHDR and SFDVKD. The germline V and J ends were trimmed by 2 bases and 2 bases, with 9 bases remaining between them. The CDR3 DNA is TGTGCCACCAGTGATTCCCGGTATCCTGGGGCCAACGTCCTGACTTTC. This translates into CATSDSRYPGANVLTF.

The V gene is TRBV30, the J gene TRBJ1-4; 7 bases agree with TRBD1. With 0 bases clipped from V and 7 bases from J, the junction kept 11 bases outside the gene matches. Per the germline V gene, CDR1 is GTSNPN and CDR2 is SVGIG (reference sequence). The CDR3 is 16 residues long. The CDR3 nucleotides are TGTGCCTGGAGTGTATATGGGTCTTCAGGGGGTGAAAAACTGTTTTTT. It encodes CAWSVYGSSGGEKLFF.